This T cell receptor (beta chain) was sequenced during a study of T cells in placental villitis. The study in broad terms: To test an allograft-versus-infection hypothesis, the study compared placental TCR-beta repertoires across three groups: villitis of unknown etiology, unaffected controls matched for gestational age, and infectious villitis. Beyond this particular receptor, the publication reports: Bulk tissue sequencing could not distinguish helper, regulatory or cytotoxic T cells, nor maternal versus fetal T cells, and excluded gamma-delta receptors. Small amounts of decidua were contained in the paraffin blocks, so some of the captured T cells, especially in controls, may have been decidual rather than villous infiltrates. CMV-specific clone frequencies were higher in infectious CMV cases than in villitis of unknown etiology (around 0.011 vs 0.00099), which did not differ from controls.

The germline V gene specifies KGHSH as CDR1 and LQKENI as CDR2. V loses 3 bases, J loses 2 bases, and the germline ends lie 14 bases apart. Taken from cysteine to phenylalanine, the CDR3 has 16 residues. Only the CDR3 DNA is retained, 48 bases long and in frame from the first base. The five infectious villitis placentae, four with confirmed cytomegalovirus and one with Toxoplasma gondii, were included without being matched to the other groups. In the infectious villitis group, the mothers were found to be younger and to have smaller fetuses, and preterm delivery or intrauterine demise was recorded in a couple of cases. After delivery, placentae were collected and subjected to gross and histological evaluation prior to the selection of archival tissue. Five 10-micron scrolls were cut from each FFPE block, and DNA was isolated using the AllPrep DNA/RNA FFPE Tissue kit. DNA concentration and purity were evaluated by NanoDrop, whereas RNA quality was assessed on a Bioanalyzer.

This clone was observed a handful of times. It lacks a known antigen. No base quality information exists; no much larger clone differs at one position. TCR-beta CDR3 regions were amplified from genomic DNA with the immunoSEQ v4 bias-controlled multiplex PCR assay, run blinded to group allocation. To estimate the quantities of nucleated cells and T cells in each sample, reference gene primers were included together with the TCR-beta primers. Sequencing of the libraries was performed on an Illumina MiSeq with a 100-cycle paired-end protocol. On the study's bioinformatics: The immunoSEQ Analyzer software was used to calculate diversity and richness, with richness measured by iChao1 and clonality based on Pielou evenness and Shannon diversity (range 0-1, where higher values mean less diversity). CDR3 amino acid sequences with V/J genes were queried against VDJdb for CMV, EBV and influenza A specificities using confidence 3 and substitution 2. The Morisita-Horn index was used to measure TCR-beta amino acid clonotype overlap among the villitis of unknown etiology, infectious villitis and control repertoires. Imported from immuneACCESS, the table was reduced by TCRdb to in-frame sequences with V and J called. These copies leave out some clones; in studies compared against another copy, an unresolved V gene accounts for under half, and the cause of the remainder is not known. That table gives V, J and clone size, and the DNA gave D and trimming. The sample table lists just under 2,500 clones, around four fifths of them with a count of one. Together, the top ten hold roughly half of the sample.

The sample was placental tissue containing maternal and fetal cells. This chain joins TRBV18 to TRBJ1-5; the D segment cannot be called with confidence. The sequence derives from a human patient with infectious villitis; the placental T cells may come from both mother and fetus. CDR3 sequence: CASSPDGTTRNQPQHF. The nucleotides are TGTGCCAGCTCACCGGATGGCACAACTCGCAATCAGCCCCAGCATTTT. The variable domain in full, with residues beyond the CDR3 obtained from the reference TRBV18 and TRBJ1-5 genes, is NAGVMQNPRHLVRRRGQEARLRCSPMKGHSHVYWYRQLPEEGLKFMVYLQKENIIDESGMPKERFSAEFPKEGPSILRIQQVVRGDSAAYFCASSPDGTTRNQPQHFGDGTRLSIL.